These 13 T cell receptor beta chains were sequenced from one sample in a study of CD8+CD57+ T cells in acquired aplastic anemia. Genomic DNA was employed as the template in profiling TCR beta VDJ and CDR3. TCRdb recomputed calls from the reads with MiXCR, one row per CDR3 protein. The profile shows about 190,000 distinct CDR3 sequences, less than 65% of them singletons. The sample was sorted CD4+, CD8+, or CD8+CD57+ T cells (not recorded which) from PBMCs. These receptors were collected from a human donor in good health, serving as a control.

This clonotype occurred a few times. The rearrangement links TRBV5-1 to TRBJ2-7; D remains ambiguous. Germline values: CDR1 SGHRS, CDR2 YFSETQ. The CDR3 sequence is 15 residues long. V was trimmed by 1 base and J by 4 bases, leaving 15 bases between them. The CDR3 region is CASSLLPTDGYEQYF. In DNA, the CDR3 is TGCGCCAGCAGCTTGCTACCGACTGACGGGTACGAGCAGTACTTC.

Concerning this clonotype: One junction end does not reproduce the germline sequence, and a read error may be involved. The V call is TRBV7-9, the J call TRBJ1-6; 7 bases are shared with TRBD1. The CDR3 sequence is 16 residues long. Germline V gene sequence: CDR1 SEHNR, CDR2 FQNEAQ (reference sequence). The CDR3 here is CASSSERQGHDSPLHF. The CDR3 DNA reads TGCGCCAGCAGCTCCGAGCGACAGGGTCACGATTCACCCCTCCACTTT.

A note on this clonotype: Here the CDR3 omits its conserved ending phenylalanine or tryptophan, so a read error is the likely source. The chain carries TRBV19 and TRBJ1-2; TRBD1 aligns across 9 bases. The CDR3 is 15 amino acids. Germline V gene sequence: CDR1 LNHDA, CDR2 SQIVND (reference sequence). J was trimmed by 4 bases and V by 6 bases; bases with no gene match: 9. CDR3 residues: CASREQGAGPYGYTL. CDR3 coding DNA: TGTGCCAGTAGGGAACAGGGGGCCGGACCCTATGGCTACACCCTC.

The chain recombines TRBV10-3 with TRBJ2-3; 14 bases match TRBD2. The CDR3 totals 15 residues. V was pared by 6 bases and J by 7 bases, with 6 bases of the junction left unmatched. In germline, CDR1 is ENHRY, CDR2 SYGVKD. The CDR3, as DNA: TGTGCCATCAGCAGCGGGACTAGCGGGGGAAATACGCAGTATTTT. Its translation is CAISSGTSGGNTQYF.

The chain links TRBV10-2 to TRBJ2-3; D not resolved. This CDR3 contains 15 residues. Trimming took 3 bases from V and 4 from J, leaving 14 bases between them. Germline assignment: CDR1 WSHSY and CDR2 SAAADI. CDR3: CASSDPLVPPDTQYF. The CDR3 DNA reads TGCGCCAGCAGTGACCCCCTAGTCCCTCCAGATACGCAGTATTTT.

This chain uses TRBV15 with TRBJ2-7, with no clear D. This CDR3 is 12 amino acids long. V lost 3 bases and J lost 6, with 9 bases in between. Per the germline V gene, CDR1 is LNHNV and CDR2 is YYDKDF (reference sequence). CDR3 coding DNA: TGTGCCACCAGCAGGGGATGGGGCGAGCAGTACTTC. Amino acid sequence: CATSRGWGEQYF.

Concerning this clonotype: Sequence at one end of the junction differs from germline and may be a read error. This sequence joins TRBV19 and TRBJ2-2, with TRBD1 as a possible D gene (6 bases). This CDR3 has 14 residues. Per germline, CDR1 LNHDA and CDR2 SQIVND (reference sequence). CDR3 DNA sequence: TGTGCCAGTAGTATTCAGGGGAGCACCGGGGAGCTGTCTTTT. As protein: CASSIQGSTGELSF.

V gene TRBV10-1 combines with J gene TRBJ2-5, with D perhaps matching TRBD1 or TRBD2 (5 bases each). The CDR3 consists of 16 residues. Germline V gives CDR1 WNHNN, CDR2 SYGVQD (reference sequence). V was clipped by 0 bases and J by 1 base, with 12 bases between them. CDR3: CASSESAWGSQETQYF. The CDR3 DNA is TGCGCCAGCAGTGAGTCGGCGTGGGGGAGCCAAGAGACCCAGTACTTC.

In its sample, this clonotype was seen many times. CDR3 in DNA: TGTGCCAGTATCGACCCAGGGGGCAGTTCGTCCACTGAAGCTTTCTTT. Translated, it gives CASIDPGGSSSTEAFF. V is TRBV19 and J is TRBJ1-1, with 8 nucleotides matching TRBD1. V shed 7 bases, J shed 4 bases, and the junction held 14 bases outside the gene matches. CDR1 LNHDA and CDR2 SQIVND come from the germline V gene (reference sequence). The CDR3 length is 16 residues. The entire variable domain, with the rest obtained from reference TRBV19 and TRBJ1-1, is as follows: DGGITQSPKYLFRKEGQNVTLSCEQNLNHDAMYWYRQDPGQGLRLIYYSQIVNDFQKGDIAEGYSVSREKKESFPLTVTSAQKNPTAFYLCASIDPGGSSSTEAFFGQGTRLTVV.

This clonotype was counted many times. The gene calls are TRBV20-1 and TRBJ1-5; 7 bases align to TRBD1. CDR3 length: 16 residues. Per germline, CDR1 DFQATT and CDR2 SNEGSKA (reference sequence). Losses at the gene ends were 1 base for V and 3 bases for J; bases not matched to a gene: 9. CDR3 loop: CSARGVGTALNQPQHF. CDR3 DNA sequence: TGCAGTGCTAGAGGGGTGGGGACAGCCCTCAATCAGCCCCAGCATTTT.

On this clonotype itself: This is likely a read error, given that the CDR3 carries no conserved phenylalanine or tryptophan at its end. The rearrangement links TRBV20-1 to TRBJ2-7, with D possibly being TRBD1 or TRBD2 (5 bases each). With 5 bases removed from V and 0 bases from J, the gap between germline ends came to 17 bases. Germline V gene lookup returns CDR1 DFQATT and CDR2 SNEGSKA (reference sequence). CDR3 length equals 15 residues. In DNA, the CDR3 is TGCAGTGCTCAACCCGGGACCACCTCCTCCTACGAGCAGTACATC. Translated: CSAQPGTTSSYEQYI.

The J gene is TRBJ2-7, the V gene TRBV2, with TRBD1 identical over 8 bases. The trim removed 8 bases at V and 4 bases at J, leaving 19 bases unmatched. Germline V gene data show CDR1 as SNHLY and CDR2 as FYNNEI. The CDR3 runs 17 residues. CDR3: CASEKTGQGIVGYEQYF. CDR3 nucleotide sequence: TGTGCCAGCGAGAAGACCGGACAGGGAATCGTAGGGTACGAGCAGTACTTC.

This chain links TRBV24-1 with TRBJ1-4, with TRBD1 matching over 8 bases. Germline loops: CDR1 KGHDR, CDR2 SFDVKD. Trimming cost V 3 bases and J 7 bases; bases outside gene matches: 6. This CDR3 comprises 15 residues. CDR3 coding DNA: TGTGCCACCAGTGATACAGGACAGGGAGGTGAAAAACTGTTTTTT. This encodes CATSDTGQGGEKLFF.